Listed below are T cell receptor beta chains from one sample, sequenced in a study of T cell repertoires in cytomegalovirus infection. Each CDR3 protein is one row after TCRdb ran MiXCR on the reads. The sample lists tens of thousands of distinct CDR3 sequences, over 3.5% occurring once. What was sequenced was PBMCs. The receptors derive from a human donor in good health (CMV status not recorded). Some clones in this sample may be carry-over from other donors' samples. Both conserved end residues are part of each CDR3. D genes are given only for firm matches. A row's size may be missing; if present it is once, few, many or a size class.

size	V	J	D	CDR3	DNA
many	TRBV28	TRBJ2-3	.	CASSSGREGREQYF	TGTGCCAGCAGTTCCGGACGAGAGGGTCGGGAGCAGTATTTT
many	TRBV6-6	TRBJ2-3	.	CASTRDNTDTQYF	TGTGCCAGCACCAGGGACAACACAGATACGCAGTATTTT
many	TRBV7-2	TRBJ2-3	.	CASRIDRLNPQYF	TGTGCCAGCAGAATAGACAGGTTAAATCCGCAGTATTTT
many	TRBV3-1	TRBJ2-5	.	CASSQEGGQYF	TGTGCCAGCAGCCAAGAAGGTGGCCAGTACTTC
many	TRBV6-2/TRBV6-3	TRBJ2-2	TRBD1	CASRTLRGPTGELFF	TGTGCCAGCAGGACTCTCAGGGGGCCGACCGGGGAGCTGTTTTTT
many	TRBV7-8	TRBJ2-7	.	CASSTPRGEQYF	TGTGCCAGCAGCACACCTCGTGGCGAGCAGTACTTC
many	TRBV12-3/TRBV12-4	TRBJ2-7	TRBD2	CASSFGTSGGYEQYF	TGTGCCAGCAGTTTCGGTACTAGCGGGGGATACGAGCAGTACTTC
few	TRBV7-2	TRBJ1-5	TRBD1	CASSLAGTGGLSNQPQHF	TGTGCCAGCAGCTTAGCCGGGACAGGGGGCCTTTCCAATCAGCCCCAGCATTTT
many	TRBV7-8	TRBJ1-6	.	CASSLGFTNSPLHF	TGTGCCAGCAGCTTAGGTTTCACTAATTCACCCCTCCACTTT
.	TRBV7-3	TRBJ1-2	TRBD1	CASSLGDREGYTF	TGTGCCAGCAGCTTAGGGGACAGGGAGGGCTACACCTTC
many	TRBV7-2	TRBJ2-5	TRBD2	CASRLSGAQETQYF	TGTGCCAGCAGGCTTAGCGGGGCTCAAGAGACCCAGTACTTC
many	TRBV20-1	TRBJ2-6	.	CSARASGANVLTF	TGCAGTGCTAGGGCCTCTGGGGCCAACGTCCTGACTTTC
many	TRBV7-9	TRBJ1-6	TRBD1	CASSSRDRSPLHF	TGTGCCAGCAGCTCCCGGGACAGATCACCCCTCCACTTT
many	TRBV4-1	TRBJ1-2	.	CASSHPGTNGYSTF	TGCGCCAGCAGCCATCCCGGGACCAATGGCTACTCCACCTTC
many	TRBV7-2	TRBJ1-2	.	CASSLSLGAHEGYTF	TGTGCCAGCAGCTTAAGTCTGGGGGCGCATGAAGGCTACACCTTC
.	TRBV7-3	TRBJ2-1	TRBD1	CASSSGQGWNNEQFF	TGTGCCAGCAGCTCCGGACAGGGGTGGAACAATGAGCAGTTCTTC
many	TRBV11-2	TRBJ2-4	TRBD1	CASSLVRGLGNIQYF	TGTGCCAGCAGCTTAGTCAGGGGGCTCGGAAACATTCAGTACTTC
many	TRBV7-6	TRBJ2-7	.	CASSPRASAYEQYF	TGTGCCAGCAGCCCAAGGGCCAGTGCCTACGAGCAGTACTTC